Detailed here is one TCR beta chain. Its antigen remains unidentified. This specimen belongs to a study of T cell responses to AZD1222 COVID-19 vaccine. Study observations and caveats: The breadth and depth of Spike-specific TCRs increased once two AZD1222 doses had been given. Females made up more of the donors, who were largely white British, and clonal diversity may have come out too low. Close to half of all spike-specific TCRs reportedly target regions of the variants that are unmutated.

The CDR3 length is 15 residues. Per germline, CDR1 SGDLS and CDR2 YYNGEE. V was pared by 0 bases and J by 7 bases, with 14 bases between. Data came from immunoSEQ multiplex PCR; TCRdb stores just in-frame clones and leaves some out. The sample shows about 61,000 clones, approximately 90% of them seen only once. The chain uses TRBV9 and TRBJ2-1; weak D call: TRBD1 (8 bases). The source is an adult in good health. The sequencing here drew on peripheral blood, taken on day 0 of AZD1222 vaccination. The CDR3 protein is CASSVGEQGGNEQFF. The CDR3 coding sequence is TGTGCCAGCAGCGTAGGAGAACAGGGGGGGAATGAGCAGTTCTTC. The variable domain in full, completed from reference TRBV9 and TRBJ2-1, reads DSGVTQTPKHLITATGQRVTLRCSPRSGDLSVYWYQQSLDQGLQFLIQYYNGEERAKGNILERFSAQQFPDLHSELNLSSLELGDSALYFCASSVGEQGGNEQFFGPGTRLTVL.